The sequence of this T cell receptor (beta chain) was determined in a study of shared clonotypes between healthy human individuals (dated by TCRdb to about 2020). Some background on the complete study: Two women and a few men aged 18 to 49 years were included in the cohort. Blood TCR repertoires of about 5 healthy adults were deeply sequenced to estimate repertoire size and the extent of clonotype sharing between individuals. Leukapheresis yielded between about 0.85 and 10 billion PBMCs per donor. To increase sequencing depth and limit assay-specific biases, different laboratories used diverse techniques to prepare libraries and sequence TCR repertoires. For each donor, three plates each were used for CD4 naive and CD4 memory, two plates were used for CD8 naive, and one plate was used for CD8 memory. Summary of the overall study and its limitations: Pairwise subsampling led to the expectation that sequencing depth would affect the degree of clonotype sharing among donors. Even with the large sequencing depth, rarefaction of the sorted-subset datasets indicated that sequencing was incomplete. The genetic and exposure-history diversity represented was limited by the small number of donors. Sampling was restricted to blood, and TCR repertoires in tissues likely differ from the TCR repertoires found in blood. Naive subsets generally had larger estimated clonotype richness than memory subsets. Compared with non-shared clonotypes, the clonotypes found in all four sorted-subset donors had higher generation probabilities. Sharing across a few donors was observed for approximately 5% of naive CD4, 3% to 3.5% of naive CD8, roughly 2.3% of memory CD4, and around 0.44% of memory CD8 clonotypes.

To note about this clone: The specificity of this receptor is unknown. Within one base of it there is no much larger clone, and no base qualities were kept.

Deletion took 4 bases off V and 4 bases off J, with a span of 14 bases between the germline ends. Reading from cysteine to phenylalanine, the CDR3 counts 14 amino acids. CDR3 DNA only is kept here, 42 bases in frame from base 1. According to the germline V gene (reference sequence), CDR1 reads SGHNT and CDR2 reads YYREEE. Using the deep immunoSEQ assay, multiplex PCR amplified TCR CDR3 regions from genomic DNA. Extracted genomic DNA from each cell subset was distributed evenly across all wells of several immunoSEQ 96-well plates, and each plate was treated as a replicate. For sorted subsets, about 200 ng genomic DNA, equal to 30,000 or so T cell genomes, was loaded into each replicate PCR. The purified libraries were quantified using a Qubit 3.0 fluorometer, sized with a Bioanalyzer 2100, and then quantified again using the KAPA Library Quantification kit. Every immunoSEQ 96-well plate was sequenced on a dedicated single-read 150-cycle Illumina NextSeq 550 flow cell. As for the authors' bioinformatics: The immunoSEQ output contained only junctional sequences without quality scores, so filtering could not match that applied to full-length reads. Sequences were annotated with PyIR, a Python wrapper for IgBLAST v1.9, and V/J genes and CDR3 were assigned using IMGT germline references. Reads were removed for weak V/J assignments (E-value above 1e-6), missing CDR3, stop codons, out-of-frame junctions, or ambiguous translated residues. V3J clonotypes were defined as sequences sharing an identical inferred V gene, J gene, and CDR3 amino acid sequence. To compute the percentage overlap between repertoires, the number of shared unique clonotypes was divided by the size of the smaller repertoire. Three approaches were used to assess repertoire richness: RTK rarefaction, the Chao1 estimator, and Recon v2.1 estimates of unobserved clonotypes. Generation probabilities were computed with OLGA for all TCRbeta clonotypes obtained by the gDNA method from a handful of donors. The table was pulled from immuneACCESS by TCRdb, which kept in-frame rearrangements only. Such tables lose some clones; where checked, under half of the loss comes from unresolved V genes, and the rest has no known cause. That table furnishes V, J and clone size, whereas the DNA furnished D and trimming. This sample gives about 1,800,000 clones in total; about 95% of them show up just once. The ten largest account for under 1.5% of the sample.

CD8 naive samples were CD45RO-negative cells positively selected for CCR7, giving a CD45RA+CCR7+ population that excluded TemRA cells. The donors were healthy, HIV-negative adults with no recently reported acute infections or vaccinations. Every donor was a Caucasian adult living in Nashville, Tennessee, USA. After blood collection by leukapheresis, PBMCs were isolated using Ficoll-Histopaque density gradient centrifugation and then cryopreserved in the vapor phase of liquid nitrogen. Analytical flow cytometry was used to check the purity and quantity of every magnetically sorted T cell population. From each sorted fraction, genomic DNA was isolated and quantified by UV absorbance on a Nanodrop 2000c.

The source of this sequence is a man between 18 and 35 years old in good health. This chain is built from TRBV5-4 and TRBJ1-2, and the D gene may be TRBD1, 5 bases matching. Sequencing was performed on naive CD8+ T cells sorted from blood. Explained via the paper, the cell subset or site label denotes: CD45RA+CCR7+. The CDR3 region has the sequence CASSGDGLLYGYTF. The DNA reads TGTGCCAGCAGCGGGGACGGGCTCCTCTATGGCTACACCTTC.